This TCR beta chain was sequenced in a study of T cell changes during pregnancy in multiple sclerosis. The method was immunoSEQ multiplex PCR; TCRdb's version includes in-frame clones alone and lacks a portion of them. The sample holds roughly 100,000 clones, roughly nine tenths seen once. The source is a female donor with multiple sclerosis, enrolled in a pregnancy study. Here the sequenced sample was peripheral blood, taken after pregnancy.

CDR3 residues: CASSPYRGSGNTIYF. The DNA of the CDR3 is TGTGCCAGCTCACCCTACAGGGGCTCTGGAAACACCATATATTTT. V usage is TRBV18 and J usage is TRBJ1-3, with 7 bases that match TRBD1. The CDR3 runs to 15 residues. V lost 3 bases to trimming and J lost 0 bases; unmatched junction nucleotides: 2. Per germline, CDR1 KGHSH and CDR2 LQKENI.